The text below deals with one T cell receptor (beta chain). There are many counts of this clonotype. This clone's antigen is unknown. Within one base of it there is no much larger clone, and no base qualities were kept. Including cysteine and phenylalanine, the CDR3 has 15 amino acids. Only CDR3 DNA is held: 45 bases, read in frame from base 1. Between the V and J ends, shortened by 6 bases and 4 bases respectively, the junction contains 18 bases. The sequencer listed for this sample is Illumina HiSeq 2000. Multiplex PCR amplification was used to generate the TCR beta chain libraries. The amplified TCR beta chain products were analyzed by high-throughput sequencing. The public reads were reprocessed in TCRdb via fastp at Q25 and MiXCR, keeping in-frame beta chains. Every entry covers one CDR3 protein and lists the most common genes and DNA from its rows. The sample profile shows 150,000 to 200,000 distinct CDR3 sequences; 30% to 35% of them were found once. The biggest ten clones account for 3.8% of the sample.

The record originates from a study of breast tumors, draining lymph nodes, adjacent tissues (dated by TCRdb to about 2016). For context, the study as a whole: Breast cancer patients provided tumor, adjacent nontumor tissue and axillary lymph nodes, and the study compared the TCR beta repertoires across these three sources. The study was designed to assess the relationships and possible T-cell exchange between tumor, surrounding tissue and draining lymph node repertoires in human breast cancer.

Paper-wide results and their limitations: The study presented the conclusion that tumor T cells originate in lymph nodes as consistent with a hypothesis, not as something directly demonstrated. The data were considered consistent with most tumor T cells being derived from the lymph node and subsequently expanding within tumor tissue. In luminal-like breast cancer, tumor and nontumor tissue repertoires resembled each other significantly more than in basal-like breast cancer. Tumors showed preferential V and J gene usage, and their T-cell repertoire diversity fell below that of lymph nodes yet above that of nontumor tissue.

Lymph node samples were obtained from the axillary draining lymph nodes of breast cancer patients. The chain uses TRBV12-3 or TRBV12-4 and TRBJ2-5; matching of 6 bases hints at TRBD2 as the D gene. This TCR derives from a female donor with breast cancer. Some clones in this sample may be carry-over from other donors' samples. Sequenced: axillary lymph node tissue. The nucleotides read TGTGCCAGCAGCCCCGGCGGGACGGGGCCAGAGACCCAGTACTTC. Its translation is CASSPGGTGPETQYF.